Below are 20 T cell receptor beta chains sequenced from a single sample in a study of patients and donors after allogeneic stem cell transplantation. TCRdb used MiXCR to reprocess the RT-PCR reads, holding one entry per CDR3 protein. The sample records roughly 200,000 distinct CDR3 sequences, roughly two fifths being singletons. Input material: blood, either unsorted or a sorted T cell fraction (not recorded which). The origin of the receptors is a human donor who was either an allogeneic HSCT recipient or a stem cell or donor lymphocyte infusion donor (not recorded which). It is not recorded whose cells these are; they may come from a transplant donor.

For the CDR3, the DNA is TGTGCCAGCAGTTTAGGACAGGGGGTTAATGAAAAACTGTTTTTT. Encoded protein: CASSLGQGVNEKLFF. V usage is TRBV12-3 or TRBV12-4 and J usage is TRBJ1-4; 9 bases are shared with TRBD1. The CDR3 length is 15 residues. V trimming: 1 base; J trimming: 4 bases; junction bases outside the gene matches: 1.

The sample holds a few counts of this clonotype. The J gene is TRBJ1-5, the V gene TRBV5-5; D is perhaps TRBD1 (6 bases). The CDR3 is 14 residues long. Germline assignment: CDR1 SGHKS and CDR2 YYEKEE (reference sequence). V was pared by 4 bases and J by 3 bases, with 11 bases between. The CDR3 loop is CASSPGHYNQPQHF. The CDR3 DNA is TGTGCCAGCAGCCCGGGACACTACAATCAGCCCCAGCATTTT.

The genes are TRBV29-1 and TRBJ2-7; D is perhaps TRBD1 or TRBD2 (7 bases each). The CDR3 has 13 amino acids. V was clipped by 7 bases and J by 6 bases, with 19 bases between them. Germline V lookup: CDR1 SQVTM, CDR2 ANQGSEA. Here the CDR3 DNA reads TGCAGCGCCGCTCGACAGGGAGGGACCGAGCAGTACTTC. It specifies CSAARQGGTEQYF.

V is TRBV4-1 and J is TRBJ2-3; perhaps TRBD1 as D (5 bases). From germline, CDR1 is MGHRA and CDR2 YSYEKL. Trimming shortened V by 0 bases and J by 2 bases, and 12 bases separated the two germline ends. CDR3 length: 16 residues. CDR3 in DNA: TGCGCCAGCAGCCAAGATTCCCGCAGGGCCACAGATACGCAGTATTTT. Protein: CASSQDSRRATDTQYF.

CDR3 region: CASTISPATEAFF. CDR3 bases: TGTGCCAGCACCATCTCGCCGGCCACTGAAGCTTTCTTT. The chain recombines TRBV7-9 with TRBJ1-1; no clear D. This CDR3 comprises 13 residues. V was clipped by 7 bases and J by 4 bases, with 13 bases between them. Looked up from germline, CDR1 is SEHNR and CDR2 is FQNEAQ (reference sequence).

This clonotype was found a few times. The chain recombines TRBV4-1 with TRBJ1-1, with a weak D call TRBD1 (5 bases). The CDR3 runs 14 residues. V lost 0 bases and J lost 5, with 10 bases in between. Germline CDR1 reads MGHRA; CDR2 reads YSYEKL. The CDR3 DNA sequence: TGCGCCAGCAGCCAAGATAGGACAAAAACTGAAGCTTTCTTT. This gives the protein CASSQDRTKTEAFF.

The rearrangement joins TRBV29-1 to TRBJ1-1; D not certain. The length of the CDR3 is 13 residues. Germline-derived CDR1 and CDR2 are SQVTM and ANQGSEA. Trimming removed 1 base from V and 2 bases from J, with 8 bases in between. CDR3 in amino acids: CSVEVLGNTEAFF. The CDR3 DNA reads TGCAGCGTTGAAGTTTTGGGAAACACTGAAGCTTTCTTT. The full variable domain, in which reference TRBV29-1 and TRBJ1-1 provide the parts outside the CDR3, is SAVISQKPSRDICQRGTSLTIQCQVDSQVTMMFWYRQQPGQSLTLIATANQGSEATYESGFVIDKFPISRPNLTFSTLTVSNMSPEDSSIYLCSVEVLGNTEAFFGQGTRLTVV.

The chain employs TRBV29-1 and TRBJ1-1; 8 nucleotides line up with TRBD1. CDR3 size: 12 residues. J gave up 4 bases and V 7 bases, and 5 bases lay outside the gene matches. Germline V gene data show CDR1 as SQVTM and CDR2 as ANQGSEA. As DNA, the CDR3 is TGCAGCGAAATCACAGGGGGCACTGAAGCTTTCTTT. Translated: CSEITGGTEAFF.

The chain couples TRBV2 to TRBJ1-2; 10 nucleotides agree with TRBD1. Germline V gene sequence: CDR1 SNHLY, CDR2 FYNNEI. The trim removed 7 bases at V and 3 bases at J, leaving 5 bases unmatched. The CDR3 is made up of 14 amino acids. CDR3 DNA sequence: TGTGCCAGCACCGCGGACAGGGGGGACTATGGCTACACCTTC. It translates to CASTADRGDYGYTF.

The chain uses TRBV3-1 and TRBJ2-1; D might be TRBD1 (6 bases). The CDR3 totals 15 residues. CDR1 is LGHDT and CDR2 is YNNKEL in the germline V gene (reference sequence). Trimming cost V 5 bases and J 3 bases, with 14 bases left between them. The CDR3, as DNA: TGTGCCAGCAGCTCCCGGGACACCAACTACAATGAGCAGTTCTTC. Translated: CASSSRDTNYNEQFF.

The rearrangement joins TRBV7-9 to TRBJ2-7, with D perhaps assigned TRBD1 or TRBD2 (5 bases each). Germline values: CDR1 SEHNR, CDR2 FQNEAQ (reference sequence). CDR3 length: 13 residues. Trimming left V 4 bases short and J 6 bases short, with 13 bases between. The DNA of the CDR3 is TGTGCCAGCAGCTCATTGTTGGGGGTCGAGCAGTACTTC. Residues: CASSSLLGVEQYF.

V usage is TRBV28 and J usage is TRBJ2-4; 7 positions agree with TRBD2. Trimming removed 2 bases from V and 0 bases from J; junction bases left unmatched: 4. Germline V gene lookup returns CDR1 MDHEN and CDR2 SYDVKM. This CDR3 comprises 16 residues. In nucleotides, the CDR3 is TGTGCCAGCAGTTTAAGGCGGGGGATAGCCAAAAACATTCAGTACTTC. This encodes CASSLRRGIAKNIQYF.

The CDR3 bases are TGTGCCAGTAGTACCCCAGGGAGGCCCCAGCATTTT. Residues: CASSTPGRPQHF. The rearrangement uses TRBV19 and TRBJ1-5; D possibly corresponds to TRBD1 (5 bases). The CDR3 has 12 amino acids. In germline, CDR1 is LNHDA, CDR2 SQIVND (reference sequence). V lost 4 bases to trimming and J lost 9 bases, with 10 bases between them.

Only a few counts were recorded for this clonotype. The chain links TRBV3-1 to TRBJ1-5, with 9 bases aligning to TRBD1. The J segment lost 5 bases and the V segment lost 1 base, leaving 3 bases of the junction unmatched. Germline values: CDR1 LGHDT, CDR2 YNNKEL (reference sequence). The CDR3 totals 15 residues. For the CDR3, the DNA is TGTGCCAGCAGCCAAGCAACAGGGGGCCATCAGCCCCAGCATTTT. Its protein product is CASSQATGGHQPQHF. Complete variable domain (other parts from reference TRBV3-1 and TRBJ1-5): DTAVSQTPKYLVTQMGNDKSIKCEQNLGHDTMYWYKQDSKKFLKIMFSYNNKELIINETVPNRFSPKSPDKAHLNLHINSLELGDSAVYFCASSQATGGHQPQHFGDGTRLSIL.

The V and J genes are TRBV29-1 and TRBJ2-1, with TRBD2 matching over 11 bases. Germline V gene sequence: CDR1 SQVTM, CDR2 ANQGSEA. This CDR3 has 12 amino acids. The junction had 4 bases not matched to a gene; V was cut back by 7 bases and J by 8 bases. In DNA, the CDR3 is TGCAGCGGAACTAGCGGGGGAGATGAGCAGTTCTTC. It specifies CSGTSGGDEQFF.

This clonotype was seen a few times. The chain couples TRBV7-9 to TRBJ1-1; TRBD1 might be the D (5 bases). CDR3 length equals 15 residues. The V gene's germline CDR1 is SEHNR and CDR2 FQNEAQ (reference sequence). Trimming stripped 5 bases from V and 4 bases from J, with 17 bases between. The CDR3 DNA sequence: TGTGCCAGCAGCCACCCCGCCAGGACACGCACTGAAGCTTTCTTT. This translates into CASSHPARTRTEAFF.

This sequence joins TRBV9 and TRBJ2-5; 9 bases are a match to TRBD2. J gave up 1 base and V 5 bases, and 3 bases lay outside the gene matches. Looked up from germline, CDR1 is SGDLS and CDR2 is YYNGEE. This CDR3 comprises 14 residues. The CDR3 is CASSGGGVQETQYF. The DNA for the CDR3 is TGTGCCAGCAGTGGCGGGGGGGTCCAAGAGACCCAGTACTTC.

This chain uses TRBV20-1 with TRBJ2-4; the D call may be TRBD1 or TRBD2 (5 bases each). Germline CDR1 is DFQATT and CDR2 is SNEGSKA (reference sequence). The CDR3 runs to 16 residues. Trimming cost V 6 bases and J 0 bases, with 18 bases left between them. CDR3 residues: CSAGNLGERAKNIQYF. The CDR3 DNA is TGCAGTGCGGGGAATTTGGGGGAACGAGCCAAAAACATTCAGTACTTC.

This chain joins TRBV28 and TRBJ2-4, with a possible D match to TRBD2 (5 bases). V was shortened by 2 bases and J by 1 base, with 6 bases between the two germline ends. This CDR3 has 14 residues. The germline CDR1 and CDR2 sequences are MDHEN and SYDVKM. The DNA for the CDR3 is TGTGCCAGCAGTTTACCGGGGGCCAAAAACATTCAGTACTTC. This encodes CASSLPGAKNIQYF. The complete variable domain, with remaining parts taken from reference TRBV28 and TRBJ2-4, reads DVKVTQSSRYLVKRTGEKVFLECVQDMDHENMFWYRQDPGLGLRLIYFSYDVKMKEKGDIPEGYSVSREKKERFSLILESASTNQTSMYLCASSLPGAKNIQYFGAGTRLSVL.

CDR3 nucleotide sequence: TGCAGTGCCTCGACTGACAGGGTTAGTTACGAGCAGTACTTC. Its protein is CSASTDRVSYEQYF. This chain uses TRBV20-1 with TRBJ2-7, with 7 positions matching TRBD1. Trimming cost V 6 bases and J 4 bases; bases outside gene matches: 12. This CDR3 spans 14 amino acids. Germline loops: CDR1 DFQATT, CDR2 SNEGSKA (reference sequence).